Listed below are T cell receptor beta chains from one sample, sequenced in a study of blood T cell repertoires in COVID-19. Assay: immunoSEQ multiplex PCR; the TCRdb copy retains only in-frame clones and omits some. The sample holds fewer than 200,000 clones, approximately 85% seen once. The sample comprised peripheral blood. The receptor source for this set is a man aged 55-75 years who had recovered from COVID-19. Each CDR3 is given with its conserved first and last residue. Fields, in order: V gene, J gene, clone size, D gene, CDR3 protein, CDR3 DNA. A D gene is named only where the DNA matches it firmly. Expanded clones are given a class, and other clones once, few, many or no size at all.

v_gene: TRBV5-1
j_gene: TRBJ2-3
abundance: NA
d_gene: NA
CDR3aa: CASRPGASASTDTQYF
CDR3nt: TGCGCCAGCAGGCCTGGTGCTAGCGCAAGCACAGATACGCAGTATTTT

v_gene: TRBV4-3
j_gene: TRBJ1-3
abundance: NA
d_gene: TRBD1
CDR3aa: CASSAATGAGNTIYF
CDR3nt: TGCGCCAGCAGCGCTGCTACAGGGGCTGGAAACACCATATATTTT

v_gene: TRBV6-6
j_gene: TRBJ2-7
abundance: NA
d_gene: TRBD1
CDR3aa: CATRTGSSYEQYF
CDR3nt: TGTGCCACTCGGACAGGGAGCTCCTACGAGCAGTACTTC

v_gene: TRBV7-2
j_gene: TRBJ2-3
abundance: NA
d_gene: TRBD2
CDR3aa: CASSFSGGSDTQYF
CDR3nt: TGTGCCAGCAGCTTCAGCGGGGGGTCAGATACGCAGTATTTT

v_gene: TRBV20-1
j_gene: TRBJ1-2
abundance: NA
d_gene: TRBD1
CDR3aa: CSASDRANYGYTF
CDR3nt: TGCAGTGCTAGTGACAGGGCTAACTATGGCTACACCTTC

v_gene: TRBV7-6
j_gene: TRBJ2-2
abundance: NA
d_gene: NA
CDR3aa: CASSPGGPGELFF
CDR3nt: TGTGCCAGCAGCCCAGGGGGGCCCGGGGAGCTGTTTTTT

v_gene: TRBV21-1
j_gene: TRBJ2-6
abundance: NA
d_gene: NA
CDR3aa: CASIKRQVTGANVLTF
CDR3nt: TGTGCCAGCATCAAAAGACAGGTAACTGGGGCCAACGTCCTGACTTTC

v_gene: TRBV5-1
j_gene: TRBJ1-6
abundance: NA
d_gene: TRBD1
CDR3aa: CASSLRTGGGGNSPLHF
CDR3nt: TGCGCCAGCAGCTTAAGGACAGGGGGGGGAGGTAATTCACCCCTCCACTTT

v_gene: TRBV9
j_gene: TRBJ1-2
abundance: NA
d_gene: TRBD1
CDR3aa: CARGLTGNDGYTF
CDR3nt: TGTGCCAGGGGCCTGACAGGGAATGATGGCTACACCTTC

v_gene: TRBV6-5
j_gene: TRBJ1-1
abundance: NA
d_gene: NA
CDR3aa: CASSYEGETEAFF
CDR3nt: TGTGCCAGCAGTTACGAGGGGGAAACTGAAGCTTTCTTT

v_gene: TRBV19
j_gene: TRBJ1-4
abundance: NA
d_gene: NA
CDR3aa: CASSITGEKLFF
CDR3nt: TGTGCCAGTAGTATTACGGGGGAAAAACTGTTTTTT

v_gene: TRBV5-1
j_gene: TRBJ1-3
abundance: few
d_gene: NA
CDR3aa: CASSRTVASGNTIYF
CDR3nt: TGCGCCAGCAGCAGGACAGTGGCCTCTGGAAACACCATATATTTT

v_gene: TRBV25-1
j_gene: TRBJ2-7
abundance: NA
d_gene: TRBD2
CDR3aa: CASSDDASGGNEQYF
CDR3nt: TGTGCCAGCAGTGACGACGCTAGCGGGGGGAACGAGCAGTACTTC

v_gene: TRBV11-2
j_gene: TRBJ1-1
abundance: NA
d_gene: NA
CDR3aa: CASSLDRGQDTEAFF
CDR3nt: TGTGCCAGCAGCTTAGATCGTGGACAAGACACTGAAGCTTTCTTT

v_gene: TRBV3-1/TRBV3-2
j_gene: TRBJ2-5
abundance: NA
d_gene: NA
CDR3aa: CASSQARETQYF
CDR3nt: TGTGCCAGCAGCCAAGCGAGGGAGACCCAGTACTTC

v_gene: TRBV7-2
j_gene: TRBJ2-6
abundance: once
d_gene: NA
CDR3aa: CASSLTQGTSGANVLTF
CDR3nt: TGTGCCAGCAGCTTAACCCAGGGGACCTCTGGGGCCAACGTCCTGACTTTC

v_gene: TRBV7-2
j_gene: TRBJ2-7
abundance: NA
d_gene: TRBD1
CDR3aa: CASIGRQGSEQYF
CDR3nt: TGTGCCAGCATCGGACGACAGGGGAGCGAGCAGTACTTC

v_gene: TRBV19
j_gene: TRBJ1-2
abundance: NA
d_gene: NA
CDR3aa: CASSLSGDAHGYTF
CDR3nt: TGTGCCAGTAGTCTCAGCGGGGACGCCCATGGCTACACCTTC

v_gene: TRBV30
j_gene: TRBJ2-7
abundance: NA
d_gene: NA
CDR3aa: CAWSHFGYEQYF
CDR3nt: TGTGCCTGGAGTCACTTCGGCTACGAGCAGTACTTC

v_gene: TRBV4-2
j_gene: TRBJ2-2
abundance: NA
d_gene: NA
CDR3aa: CASSHDPQGQGTGELFF
CDR3nt: TGTGCCAGCAGCCACGATCCTCAGGGTCAAGGCACCGGGGAGCTGTTTTTT

v_gene: TRBV6-4
j_gene: TRBJ1-2
abundance: NA
d_gene: NA
CDR3aa: CASSDRAGNYGYTF
CDR3nt: TGTGCCAGCAGTGACCGGGCAGGGAACTATGGCTACACCTTC

v_gene: TRBV3-1/TRBV3-2
j_gene: TRBJ2-7
abundance: NA
d_gene: TRBD2
CDR3aa: CASSRTTSGGAYEQYF
CDR3nt: TGTGCCAGCAGCCGGACTACTAGCGGGGGGGCCTACGAGCAGTACTTC

v_gene: TRBV7-2
j_gene: TRBJ1-6
abundance: few
d_gene: TRBD1
CDR3aa: CASSPRGPQGGSPLHF
CDR3nt: TGTGCCAGCAGCCCAAGGGGGCCACAGGGAGGTTCACCCCTCCACTTT